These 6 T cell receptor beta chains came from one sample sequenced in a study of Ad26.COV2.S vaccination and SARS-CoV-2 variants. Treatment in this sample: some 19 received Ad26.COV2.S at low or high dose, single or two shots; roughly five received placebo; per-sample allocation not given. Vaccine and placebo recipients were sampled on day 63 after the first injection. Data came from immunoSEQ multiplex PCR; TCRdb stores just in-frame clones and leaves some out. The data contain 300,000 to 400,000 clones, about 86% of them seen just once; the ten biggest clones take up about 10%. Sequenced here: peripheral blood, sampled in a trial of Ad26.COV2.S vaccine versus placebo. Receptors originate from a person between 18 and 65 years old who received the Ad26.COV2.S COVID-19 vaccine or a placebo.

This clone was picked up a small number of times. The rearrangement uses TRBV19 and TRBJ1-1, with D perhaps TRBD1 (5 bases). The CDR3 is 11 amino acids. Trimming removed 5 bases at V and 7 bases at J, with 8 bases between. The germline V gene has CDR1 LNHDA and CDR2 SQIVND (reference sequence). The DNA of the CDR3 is TGTGCCAGTAGTGAAGGACATGAAGCTTTCTTT. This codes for CASSEGHEAFF.

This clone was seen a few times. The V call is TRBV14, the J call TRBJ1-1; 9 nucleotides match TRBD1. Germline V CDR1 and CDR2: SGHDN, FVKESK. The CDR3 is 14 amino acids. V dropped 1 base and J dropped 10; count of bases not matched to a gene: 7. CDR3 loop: CASSQVPGQGRAFF. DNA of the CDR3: TGTGCCAGCAGCCAAGTCCCGGGACAGGGAAGAGCTTTCTTT.

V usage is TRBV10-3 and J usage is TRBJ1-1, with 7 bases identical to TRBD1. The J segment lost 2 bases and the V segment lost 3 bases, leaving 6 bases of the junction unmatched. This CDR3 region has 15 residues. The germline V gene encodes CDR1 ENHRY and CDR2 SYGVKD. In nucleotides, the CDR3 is TGTGCCATCAGTGACTCAGGGGGTTCTAACACTGAAGCTTTCTTT. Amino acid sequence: CAISDSGGSNTEAFF.

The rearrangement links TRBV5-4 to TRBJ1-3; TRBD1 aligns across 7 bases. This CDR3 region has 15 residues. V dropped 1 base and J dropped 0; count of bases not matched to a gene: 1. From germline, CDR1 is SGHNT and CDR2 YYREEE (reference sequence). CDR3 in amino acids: CASSLKGASGNTIYF. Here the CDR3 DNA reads TGTGCCAGCAGCTTGAAGGGGGCCTCTGGAAACACCATATATTTT.

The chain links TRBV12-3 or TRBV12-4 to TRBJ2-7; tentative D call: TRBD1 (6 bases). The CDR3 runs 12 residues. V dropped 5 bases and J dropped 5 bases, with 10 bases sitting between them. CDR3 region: CASSLYRDEQYF. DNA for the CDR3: TGTGCCAGCAGTCTCTACAGGGACGAGCAGTACTTC.

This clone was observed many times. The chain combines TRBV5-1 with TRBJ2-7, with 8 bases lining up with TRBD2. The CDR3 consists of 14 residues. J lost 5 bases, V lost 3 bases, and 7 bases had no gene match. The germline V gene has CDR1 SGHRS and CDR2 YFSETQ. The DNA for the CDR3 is TGCGCCAGCAGCTCGGGGACTAGTCGGAACGAGCAGTACTTC. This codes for CASSSGTSRNEQYF.